This TCR beta chain was sequenced for a study of shared clonotypes between healthy human individuals. Study-wide results and caveats: Non-shared clonotypes had lower generation probabilities than those shared by all four donors. Compared with memory subsets, naive subsets generally had larger estimated richness.

The CDR3 is made up of 14 amino acids. The V gene end was trimmed by 2 bases and the J gene end by 4 bases; junction bases not matched to a gene: 3. CDR1 and CDR2 (germline): SGDLS, YYNGEE. Splitting the CD4+ cells yielded a CD45RA+ naive subset and a CD45RA-negative memory subset. Concerning this clone itself: The antigen remains unidentified.

The authors distributed each subset's genomic DNA evenly over several immunoSEQ plates. The data were produced by immunoSEQ multiplex PCR, yet TCRdb's version contains in-frame clones alone and is incomplete. The sample contains roughly 1,100,000 clones, more than 60% of which appear only once. This receptor was obtained from a man aged 18 to 35 in good health. This chain uses TRBV9 with TRBJ2-1, with 7 bases that match TRBD2. Sequencing was carried out using memory CD4+ T cells sorted from blood. The subset: CD45RA-negative fraction. The CDR3 DNA sequence: TGTGCCAGCAGCGTGACTAGCCTATACAATGAGCAGTTCTTC. Amino acids: CASSVTSLYNEQFF.